The next 7 T cell receptor beta chains were all read from a single sample in a study of blood T cell repertoires in COVID-19. Produced via immunoSEQ multiplex PCR; TCRdb's table is partial and in-frame only. This sample has approximately 98,000 clones, with 65% to 80% found just once. The material sequenced was peripheral blood. These receptors were taken from a woman in her thirties or forties with acute or convalescent COVID-19.

This clone has a count of ten or more. CDR3 amino acids: CASRGQKSSYEQYF. CDR3 coding DNA: TGTGCCAGCAGAGGACAGAAGAGCTCCTACGAGCAGTACTTC. The rearrangement joins TRBV2 to TRBJ2-7; a weak D match, TRBD1 (6 bases). V lost 6 bases and J 0 bases, leaving 12 bases between the germline ends. CDR1 is SNHLY, CDR2 FYNNEI, per germline. This CDR3 region has 14 residues.

The chain combines TRBV5-4 with TRBJ2-5; 8 nucleotides agree with TRBD2. Per the germline V gene, CDR1 is SGHNT and CDR2 is YYREEE (reference sequence). With V trimmed by 1 base and J by 5 bases, 10 bases remained unmatched. This CDR3 spans 16 amino acids. The CDR3 DNA reads as TGTGCCAGCAGCTTGATAGCGGGGCCCGCAGGGGAGACCCAGTACTTC. It specifies CASSLIAGPAGETQYF. Looking up the rest from reference TRBV5-4 and TRBJ2-5 gives the full variable domain: ETGVTQSPTHLIKTRGQQVTLRCSSQSGHNTVSWYQQALGQGPQFIFQYYREEENGRGNFPPRFSGLQFPNYSSELNVNALELDDSALYLCASSLIAGPAGETQYFGPGTRLLVL.

This rearrangement joins TRBV5-4 to TRBJ2-1, with 7 bases lining up with TRBD2. In germline, CDR1 is SGHNT, CDR2 YYREEE (reference sequence). Unmatched junction bases numbered 1, after V lost 0 bases and J lost 7 bases. The CDR3 contains 13 residues. In nucleotides, the CDR3 is TGTGCCAGCAGCTTGGCCGGGGGGAATGAGCAGTTCTTC. This encodes CASSLAGGNEQFF. The entire variable domain, with the rest obtained from reference TRBV5-4 and TRBJ2-1, is as follows: ETGVTQSPTHLIKTRGQQVTLRCSSQSGHNTVSWYQQALGQGPQFIFQYYREEENGRGNFPPRFSGLQFPNYSSELNVNALELDDSALYLCASSLAGGNEQFFGPGTRLTVL.

The J gene is TRBJ2-3, the V gene TRBV6-4, with a possible D match to TRBD1 (5 bases). CDR3 length: 15 amino acids. Trimming removed 8 bases at V and 4 bases at J, with 19 bases between. Germline lookup yields CDR1 MRHNA and CDR2 SNTAGT. DNA for the CDR3: TGTGCCAGCGCCGTCGCGGCGGAAGGGGCAGATACGCAGTATTTT. It encodes CASAVAAEGADTQYF.

This clone was counted many times. V is TRBV3-1 (or the pseudogene TRBV3-2) and J is TRBJ2-2; maybe TRBD2 (5 bases). The CDR3 totals 16 residues. Germline V gene lookup returns CDR1 LGHDT and CDR2 YNNKEL (reference sequence). The germline V and J ends were trimmed by 5 bases and 10 bases, with 23 bases remaining between them. CDR3 sequence (DNA): TGTGCCAGCAGCGATTCCTCACGGCTAGCAAGTGTGGAGCTGTTTTTT. Protein: CASSDSSRLASVELFF.

The chain uses TRBV27 and TRBJ2-7; 10 positions match TRBD1. This CDR3 contains 14 residues. J gave up 5 bases and V 4 bases, and 5 bases lay outside the gene matches. Germline V gene lookup returns CDR1 MNHEY and CDR2 SMNVEV (reference sequence). The CDR3 DNA sequence: TGTGCCAGCAGTTCGACGACAGGGGGCAACGAGCAGTACTTC. Encoded protein: CASSSTTGGNEQYF.

This clone was counted between two and nine times. The V and J genes are TRBV2 and TRBJ2-5; D not certain. Trimming took off 2 bases at V and 5 bases at J, with 9 bases between the two ends. Germline V gene lookup returns CDR1 SNHLY and CDR2 FYNNEI. This CDR3 contains 13 residues. The DNA of the CDR3 is TGTGCCAGCAGTGAACTCCCTAGGGAGACCCAGTACTTC. It translates to CASSELPRETQYF.